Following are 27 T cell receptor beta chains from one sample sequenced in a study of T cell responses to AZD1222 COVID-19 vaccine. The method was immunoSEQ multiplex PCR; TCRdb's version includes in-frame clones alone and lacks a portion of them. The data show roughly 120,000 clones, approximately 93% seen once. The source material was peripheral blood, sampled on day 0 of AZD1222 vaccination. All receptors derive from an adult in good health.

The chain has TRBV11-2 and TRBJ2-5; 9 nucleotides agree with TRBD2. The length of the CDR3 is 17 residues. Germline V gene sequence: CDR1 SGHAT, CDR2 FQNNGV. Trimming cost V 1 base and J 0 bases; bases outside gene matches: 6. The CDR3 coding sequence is TGTGCCAGCAGCTTAGCTAGCGGGACGATGTACCAAGAGACCCAGTACTTC. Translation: CASSLASGTMYQETQYF.

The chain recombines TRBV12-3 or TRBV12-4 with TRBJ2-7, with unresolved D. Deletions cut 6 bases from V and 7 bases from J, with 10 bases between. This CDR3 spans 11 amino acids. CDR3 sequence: CASSFFGEQYF. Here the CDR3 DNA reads TGTGCCAGCAGCTTTTTCGGGGAGCAGTACTTC.

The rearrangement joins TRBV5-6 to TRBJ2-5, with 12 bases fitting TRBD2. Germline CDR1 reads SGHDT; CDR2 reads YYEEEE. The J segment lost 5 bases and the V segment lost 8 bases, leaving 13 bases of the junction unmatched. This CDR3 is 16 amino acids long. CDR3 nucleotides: TGTGCCAGAATTAGGACTAGCGGGAAACTAGGGGAGACCCAGTACTTC. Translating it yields CARIRTSGKLGETQYF.

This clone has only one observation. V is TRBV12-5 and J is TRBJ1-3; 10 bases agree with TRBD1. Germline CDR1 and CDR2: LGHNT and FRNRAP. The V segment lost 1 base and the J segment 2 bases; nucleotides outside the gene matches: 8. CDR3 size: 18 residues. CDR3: CASGLAITGTGAGNTIYF. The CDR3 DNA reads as TGTGCTAGTGGTTTGGCAATAACCGGGACAGGGGCTGGAAACACCATATATTTT. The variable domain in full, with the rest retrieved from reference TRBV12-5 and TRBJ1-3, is DARVTQTPRHKVTEMGQEVTMRCQPILGHNTVFWYRQTMMQGLELLAYFRNRAPLDDSGMPKDRFSAEMPDATLATLKIQPSEPRDSAVYFCASGLAITGTGAGNTIYFGEGSWLTVV.

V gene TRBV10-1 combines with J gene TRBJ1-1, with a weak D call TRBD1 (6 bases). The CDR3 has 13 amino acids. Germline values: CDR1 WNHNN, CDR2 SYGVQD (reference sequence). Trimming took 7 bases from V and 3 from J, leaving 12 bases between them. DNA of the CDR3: TGCGCCAGCACTAACGGGGGCTACACTGAAGCTTTCTTT. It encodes CASTNGGYTEAFF.

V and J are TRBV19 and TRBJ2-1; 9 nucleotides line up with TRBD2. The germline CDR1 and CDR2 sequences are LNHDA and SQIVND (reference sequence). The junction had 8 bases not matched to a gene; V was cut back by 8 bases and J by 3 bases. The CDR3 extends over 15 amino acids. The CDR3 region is CASGYSGSGYNEQFF. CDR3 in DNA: TGTGCCAGTGGATATAGCGGGAGCGGCTACAATGAGCAGTTCTTC.

CDR3 sequence reads: CASSLGWSSYNEQFF. Written as DNA, the CDR3 is TGTGCCAGCAGTTTGGGGTGGAGCTCCTACAATGAGCAGTTCTTC. The chain employs TRBV27 and TRBJ2-1; D unclear. V lost 3 bases, J lost 0 bases, and 9 bases lay in between. Germline V gives CDR1 MNHEY, CDR2 SMNVEV (reference sequence). CDR3 length: 15 residues.

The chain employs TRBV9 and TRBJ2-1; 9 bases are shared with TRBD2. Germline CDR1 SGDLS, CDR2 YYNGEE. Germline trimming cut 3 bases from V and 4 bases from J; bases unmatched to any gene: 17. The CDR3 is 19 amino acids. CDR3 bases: TGTGCCAGCAGCGCCCCAGGGGCGGGAGGGGGCCTAAGGTACAATGAGCAGTTCTTC. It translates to CASSAPGAGGGLRYNEQFF.

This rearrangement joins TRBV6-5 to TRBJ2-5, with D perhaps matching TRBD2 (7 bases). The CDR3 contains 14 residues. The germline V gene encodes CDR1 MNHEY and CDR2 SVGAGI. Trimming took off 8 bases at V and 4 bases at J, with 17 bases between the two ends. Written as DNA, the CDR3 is TGTGCCAGCTCGGGAAGGGGGGGCCGAGAGACCCAGTACTTC. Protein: CASSGRGGRETQYF.

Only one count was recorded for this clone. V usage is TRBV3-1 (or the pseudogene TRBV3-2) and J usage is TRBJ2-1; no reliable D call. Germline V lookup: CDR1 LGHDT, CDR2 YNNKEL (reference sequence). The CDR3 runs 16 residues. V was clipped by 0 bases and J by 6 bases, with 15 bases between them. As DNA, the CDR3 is TGTGCCAGCAGCCAAGATCTGGGTCCCTCTGTCAATGAGCAGTTCTTC. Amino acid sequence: CASSQDLGPSVNEQFF.

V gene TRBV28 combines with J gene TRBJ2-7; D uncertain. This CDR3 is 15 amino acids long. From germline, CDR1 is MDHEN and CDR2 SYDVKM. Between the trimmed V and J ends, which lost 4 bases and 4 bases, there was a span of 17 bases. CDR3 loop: CASSYFLRATYEQYF. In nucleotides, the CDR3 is TGTGCCAGCAGTTACTTTTTACGGGCAACTTACGAGCAGTACTTC.

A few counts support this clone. Here the CDR3 reads CASSLEGFVGNTIYF. The DNA for the CDR3 is TGTGCCAGCAGCTTGGAAGGGTTCGTGGGAAACACCATATATTTT. The chain is built from TRBV5-5 and TRBJ1-3, with D hard to call. From germline, CDR1 is SGHKS and CDR2 YYEKEE (reference sequence). V was pared by 0 bases and J by 4 bases, with 11 bases between. The CDR3 contains 15 residues.

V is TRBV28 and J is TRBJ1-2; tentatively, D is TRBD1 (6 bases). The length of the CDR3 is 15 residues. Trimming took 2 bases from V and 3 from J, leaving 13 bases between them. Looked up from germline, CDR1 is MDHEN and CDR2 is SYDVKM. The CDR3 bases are TGTGCCAGCAGTTTAGGAAATACAGGGCACTATGGCTACACCTTC. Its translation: CASSLGNTGHYGYTF.

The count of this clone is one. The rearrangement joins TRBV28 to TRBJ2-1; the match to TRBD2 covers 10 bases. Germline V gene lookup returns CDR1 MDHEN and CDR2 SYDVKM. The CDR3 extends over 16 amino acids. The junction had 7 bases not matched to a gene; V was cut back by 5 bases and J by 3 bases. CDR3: CASSPRGLAFYNEQFF. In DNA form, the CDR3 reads TGTGCCAGCAGTCCCCGGGGACTAGCGTTCTACAATGAGCAGTTCTTC.

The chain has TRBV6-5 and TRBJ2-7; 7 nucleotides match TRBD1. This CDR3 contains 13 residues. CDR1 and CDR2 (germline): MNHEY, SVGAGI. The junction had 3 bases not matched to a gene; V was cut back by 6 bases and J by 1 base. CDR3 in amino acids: CASRQGESYEQYF. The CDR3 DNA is TGTGCCAGCAGGCAGGGGGAATCCTACGAGCAGTACTTC.

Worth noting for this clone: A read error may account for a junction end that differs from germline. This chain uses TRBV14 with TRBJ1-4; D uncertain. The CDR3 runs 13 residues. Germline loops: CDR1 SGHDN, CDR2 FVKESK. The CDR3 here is CASSEDLTPELFF. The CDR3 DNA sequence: TGTGCCAGCAGCGAAGACCTTACGCCTGAACTGTTTTTT.

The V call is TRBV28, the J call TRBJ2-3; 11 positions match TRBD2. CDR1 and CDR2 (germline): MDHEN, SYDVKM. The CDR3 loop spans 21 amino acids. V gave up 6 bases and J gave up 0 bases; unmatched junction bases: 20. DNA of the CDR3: TGTGCCAGCAGCGACTGGGACATCGGGACTAGCGGAGGCGCTAGCACAGATACGCAGTATTTT. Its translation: CASSDWDIGTSGGASTDTQYF.

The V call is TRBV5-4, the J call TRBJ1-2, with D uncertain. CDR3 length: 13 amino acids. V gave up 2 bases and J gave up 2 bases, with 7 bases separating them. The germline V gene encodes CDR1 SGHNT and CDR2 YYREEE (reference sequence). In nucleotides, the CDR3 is TGTGCCAGCAGCTTTGGGGTAAACTATGGCTACACCTTC. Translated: CASSFGVNYGYTF.

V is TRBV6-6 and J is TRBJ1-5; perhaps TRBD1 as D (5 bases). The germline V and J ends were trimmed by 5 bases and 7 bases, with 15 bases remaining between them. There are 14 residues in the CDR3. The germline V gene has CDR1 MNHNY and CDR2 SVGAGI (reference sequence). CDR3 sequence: CASSTGRDGQPQHF. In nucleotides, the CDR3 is TGTGCCAGCAGTACGGGCAGGGACGGGCAGCCCCAGCATTTT.

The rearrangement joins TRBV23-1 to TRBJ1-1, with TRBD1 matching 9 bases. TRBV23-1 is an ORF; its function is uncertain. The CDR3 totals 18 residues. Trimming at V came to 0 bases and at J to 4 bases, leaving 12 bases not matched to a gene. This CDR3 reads CASSQSGTGNGEVTEAFF. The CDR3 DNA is TGCGCCAGCAGTCAATCCGGGACAGGGAATGGGGAGGTCACTGAAGCTTTCTTT.

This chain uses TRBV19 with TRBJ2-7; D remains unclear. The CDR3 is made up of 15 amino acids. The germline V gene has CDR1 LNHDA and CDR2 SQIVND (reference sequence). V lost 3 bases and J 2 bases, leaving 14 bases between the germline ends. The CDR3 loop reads CASSMTQDRTYEQYF. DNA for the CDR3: TGTGCCAGTAGTATGACCCAGGACCGTACCTACGAGCAGTACTTC.

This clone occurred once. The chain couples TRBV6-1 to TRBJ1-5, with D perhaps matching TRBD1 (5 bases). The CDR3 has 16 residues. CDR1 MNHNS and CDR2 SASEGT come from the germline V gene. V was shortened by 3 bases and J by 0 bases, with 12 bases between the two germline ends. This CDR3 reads CASSDGTGYSNQPQHF. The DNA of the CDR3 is TGTGCCAGCAGTGATGGGACGGGTTATAGCAATCAGCCCCAGCATTTT.

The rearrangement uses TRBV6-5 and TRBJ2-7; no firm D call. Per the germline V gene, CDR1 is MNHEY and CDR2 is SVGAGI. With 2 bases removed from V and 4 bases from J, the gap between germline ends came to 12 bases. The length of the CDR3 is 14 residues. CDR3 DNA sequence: TGTGCCAGCAGTTACCTTGTTGGTTCTTACGAGCAGTACTTC. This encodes CASSYLVGSYEQYF.

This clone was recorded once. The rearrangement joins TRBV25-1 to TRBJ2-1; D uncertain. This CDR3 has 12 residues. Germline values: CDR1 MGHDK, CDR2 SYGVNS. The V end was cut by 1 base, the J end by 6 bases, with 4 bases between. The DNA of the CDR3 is TGTGCCAGCAGTGAATTTCTCAATGAGCAGTTCTTC. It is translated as CASSEFLNEQFF. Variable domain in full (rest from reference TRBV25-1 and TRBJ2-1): EADIYQTPRYLVIGTGKKITLECSQTMGHDKMYWYQQDPGMELHLIHYSYGVNSTEKGDLSSESTVSRIRTEHFPLTLESARPSHTSQYLCASSEFLNEQFFGPGTRLTVL.

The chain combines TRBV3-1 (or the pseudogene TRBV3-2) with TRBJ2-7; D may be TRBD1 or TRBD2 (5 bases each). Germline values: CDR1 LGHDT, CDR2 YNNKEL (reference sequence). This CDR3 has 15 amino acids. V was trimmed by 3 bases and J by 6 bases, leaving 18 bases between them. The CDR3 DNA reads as TGTGCCAGCAGCCATAGGGACCCCGGGGAAGGCGAGCAGTACTTC. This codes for CASSHRDPGEGEQYF.

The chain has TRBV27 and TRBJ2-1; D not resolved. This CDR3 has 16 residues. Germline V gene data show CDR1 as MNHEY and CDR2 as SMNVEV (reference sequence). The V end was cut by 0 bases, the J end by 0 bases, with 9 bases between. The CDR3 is CASSLSAGLSYNEQFF. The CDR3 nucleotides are TGTGCCAGCAGTTTATCGGCCGGGCTCTCCTACAATGAGCAGTTCTTC.

For the CDR3, the DNA is TGTGCCAGCAGCGTCTCAGGGAACACTGAAGCTTTCTTT. Translating gives CASSVSGNTEAFF. The chain has TRBV9 and TRBJ1-1; unclear D gene. Per germline, CDR1 SGDLS and CDR2 YYNGEE. Trimming shortened V by 2 bases and J by 1 base, and 6 bases separated the two germline ends. The CDR3 loop spans 13 amino acids.